This entry lists 17 T cell receptor beta chains sequenced from one sample in a study of early stage breast cancer tumors. Some clones are missing from TCRdb's copy, which holds only in-frame ones; the method was immunoSEQ multiplex PCR. This sample carries tens of thousands of clones, 75% to 95% of them seen once, and the ten largest clones take 5%. The specimen sequenced was blood. The receptors stem from a person aged 65 to 79 with breast cancer.

The chain employs TRBV5-1 and TRBJ2-1; 10 bases fit TRBD2. In germline, CDR1 is SGHRS, CDR2 YFSETQ. V was pared by 2 bases and J by 6 bases, with 8 bases of the junction left unmatched. This CDR3 comprises 16 residues. The CDR3 coding sequence is TGCGCCAGCAGCTTAGGTGCTAGCGGGGGTCGCAATGAGCAGTTCTTC. It is translated as CASSLGASGGRNEQFF.

This clone came up once. The chain recombines TRBV7-9 with TRBJ2-2, with D possibly TRBD1 on 5 matching bases. V lost 2 bases and J lost 7, with 8 bases in between. Germline V gene sequence: CDR1 SEHNR, CDR2 FQNEAQ (reference sequence). The CDR3 totals 13 residues. The chain's CDR3 is CASSLQGSGELFF. The CDR3 nucleotides read TGTGCCAGCAGCTTACAGGGAAGCGGGGAGCTGTTTTTT.

This chain uses TRBV28 with TRBJ1-4, with D possibly TRBD1 on 6 matching bases. Between the trimmed V and J ends, which lost 8 bases and 0 bases, there was a span of 13 bases. The CDR3 runs 15 residues. Germline V lookup: CDR1 MDHEN, CDR2 SYDVKM. The CDR3 DNA reads TGTGCCAGCCGGAAACAGGGATCAACTAATGAAAAACTGTTTTTT. As protein: CASRKQGSTNEKLFF.

The V and J genes are TRBV4-2 and TRBJ2-5, with 11 bases that match TRBD2. Trimming removed 1 base from V and 6 bases from J; junction bases left unmatched: 4. CDR1 and CDR2 from the germline V gene are LGHNA and YNFKEQ. This CDR3 spans 15 amino acids. The CDR3: CASSQGLAGTQTQYF. Written as DNA, the CDR3 is TGTGCCAGCAGCCAAGGACTAGCGGGGACCCAGACCCAGTACTTC.

This rearrangement joins TRBV5-1 to TRBJ1-2; a weak D match, TRBD1 (5 bases). CDR1 and CDR2 (germline): SGHRS, YFSETQ. CDR3 length: 14 residues. The V gene lost 0 bases and the J gene lost 8 bases, with 14 bases spanning the gap. The chain's CDR3 is CASSLEGQGNGYTF. The CDR3 DNA is TGCGCCAGCAGCTTGGAGGGGCAGGGTAACGGCTACACCTTC.

The chain has TRBV7-8 and TRBJ2-6; D unresolved. Germline V gives CDR1 SGHVS, CDR2 FQNEAQ. Trimming shortened V by 0 bases and J by 0 bases, and 9 bases separated the two germline ends. This CDR3 spans 17 amino acids. The CDR3 protein is CASSLAYGVSGANVLTF. The CDR3 coding sequence is TGTGCCAGCAGCTTAGCGTACGGAGTCTCTGGGGCCAACGTCCTGACTTTC.

This clone was recorded a few times. The rearrangement links TRBV13 to TRBJ1-6, with 8 nucleotides matching TRBD1. CDR1 and CDR2 (germline): PRHDT, FYEKMQ (reference sequence). J gave up 10 bases and V 0 bases, and 11 bases lay outside the gene matches. CDR3 size: 17 residues. The CDR3 nucleotides read TGTGCCAGCAGCTTAGGTGGTACAGGGGGGGTCGAATCACCCCTCCACTTT. As protein: CASSLGGTGGVESPLHF.

The chain joins TRBV7-7 to TRBJ2-3; the D is unclear. The V end lost 5 bases, the J end lost 2 bases, and 5 bases lay between the germline ends. The CDR3 is 12 amino acids. The germline V gene has CDR1 SSHAT and CDR2 FNYEAQ (reference sequence). CDR3 DNA: TGTGCCAGCAGCCTCCTCACAGATACGCAGTATTTT. Its protein product is CASSLLTDTQYF.

V and J are TRBV5-4 and TRBJ1-4; TRBD1 agrees at 9 bases. The CDR3 totals 16 residues. V lost 3 bases to trimming and J lost 5 bases; unmatched junction nucleotides: 8. Looked up from germline, CDR1 is SGHNT and CDR2 is YYREEE (reference sequence). As DNA, the CDR3 is TGTGCCAGCAGCTCCCAGACAGGGGGGCTAAATGAAAAACTGTTTTTT. Translating gives CASSSQTGGLNEKLFF.

On this clone itself: One junction end disagrees with the germline gene, perhaps due to a read error. J is TRBJ2-2 and V is TRBV7-7, with 8 bases matching TRBD1. Germline CDR1 reads SSHAT; CDR2 reads FNYEAQ (reference sequence). The CDR3 has 16 amino acids. CDR3 sequence: CASSGWTGINTGELFF. The CDR3 DNA reads TGTGCTAGCAGCGGGTGGACAGGGATTAACACCGGGGAGCTGTTTTTT.

The chain joins TRBV18 to TRBJ1-3; tentatively, D is TRBD1 (6 bases). Germline V gives CDR1 KGHSH, CDR2 LQKENI. This CDR3 comprises 14 residues. Between the trimmed V and J ends, which lost 5 bases and 6 bases, there was a span of 14 bases. CDR3 sequence: CASSKGGRLNTIYF. The CDR3 DNA reads TGTGCCAGCTCAAAAGGGGGACGGTTAAACACCATATATTTT.

V usage is TRBV19 and J usage is TRBJ2-5; D is unclear. Germline CDR1 is LNHDA and CDR2 is SQIVND (reference sequence). V was clipped by 5 bases and J by 1 base, with 5 bases between them. The CDR3 extends over 12 amino acids. CDR3 sequence (DNA): TGTGCCAGTAGTGTTCTCCAAGAGACCCAGTACTTC. It translates to CASSVLQETQYF.

This chain uses TRBV7-2 with TRBJ2-7, with 11 bases that match TRBD2. V was clipped by 4 bases and J by 6 bases; unmatched bases: 8. Germline V gives CDR1 SGHTA, CDR2 FQGNSA. The CDR3 loop spans 15 amino acids. The CDR3 coding sequence is TGTGCCAGCAGCTCTCTAGCGGGAGGATATGGCGAGCAGTACTTC. It yields the protein CASSSLAGGYGEQYF.

The V gene is TRBV5-1, the J gene TRBJ2-2; D might be TRBD1 (5 bases). The length of the CDR3 is 16 residues. The V and J ends lost 4 bases and 0 bases respectively, with 13 bases between them. Germline CDR1 SGHRS, CDR2 YFSETQ. As DNA, the CDR3 is TGCGCCAGCAGCCCCCAGGGCCGAACGAACACCGGGGAGCTGTTTTTT. Protein: CASSPQGRTNTGELFF. Using reference TRBV5-1 and TRBJ2-2 for the parts outside the CDR3, the full variable domain is KAGVTQTPRYLIKTRGQQVTLSCSPISGHRSVSWYQQTPGQGLQFLFEYFSETQRNKGNFPGRFSGRQFSNSRSEMNVSTLELGDSALYLCASSPQGRTNTGELFFGEGSRLTVL.

The V call is TRBV27, the J call TRBJ1-1, with TRBD1 identical over 7 bases. J lost 3 bases, V lost 6 bases, and 16 bases had no gene match. The CDR3 has 17 residues. CDR1 MNHEY and CDR2 SMNVEV come from the germline V gene (reference sequence). The CDR3 is CASSQLGDGTAYTEAFF. Here the CDR3 DNA reads TGTGCCAGCAGCCAACTCGGCGACGGGACAGCCTACACTGAAGCTTTCTTT.

The V and J genes are TRBV5-4 and TRBJ2-2; 7 bases agree with TRBD2. This CDR3 contains 16 residues. The V gene end was trimmed by 1 base and the J gene end by 5 bases; junction bases not matched to a gene: 8. The germline gives CDR1 SGHNT, CDR2 YYREEE (reference sequence). The CDR3 reads CASSLSWGEGTGELFF. CDR3 coding DNA: TGTGCCAGCAGCTTGTCGTGGGGGGAGGGGACCGGGGAGCTGTTTTTT.

This chain links TRBV10-1 with TRBJ1-1; 11 bases map to TRBD1. The CDR3 sequence is 15 residues long. Germline V gene lookup returns CDR1 WNHNN and CDR2 SYGVQD (reference sequence). After removal of 3 bases from V and 5 bases from J, the junction contained 5 bases not matched to a gene. CDR3 bases: TGCGCCAGCAGTGAAAGGGACAGGGGGAGGACTGAAGCTTTCTTT. This encodes CASSERDRGRTEAFF.